The clone carrying this TCR beta chain appeared a few times. The limits of the CDR3 on the DNA are not certain, so only TCRdb's listed CDR3 is given. The data were taken from a study of T-cell reconstitution after alpha-beta-depleted transplantation in children. Unique molecular identifiers were used to barcode this TCRbeta library. TCRdb processed the PCR reads anew with MiXCR; each CDR3 protein has one entry. Of 550,000 to 600,000 distinct CDR3 sequences listed, under 30% are singletons. A total of 17 residues make up the CDR3, ends included. The chain carries TRBV12-3 or TRBV12-4 and TRBJ2-1; the table's D call, TRBD1, was not checked against the DNA. The source of this sequence is a boy in the first two years of life who had a stem cell transplant for acute myeloid leukemia, so the T cells may come from the graft donor. Specimen: PBMCs, mostly from graft donor cells, collected 360 days after TCRalphabeta/CD19-depleted stem cell transplant. This CDR3 is CASSSSPGTLSYNEQFF.